Here is one T cell receptor beta chain with its context. The data stem from a study of chemoradiotherapy in HPV16-positive cancers. V lost 0 bases and J 3 bases, leaving 17 bases between the germline ends. This CDR3 has 17 residues. Germline V gene data show CDR1 as LGHNA and CDR2 as YSLEER. Some clones are missing from TCRdb's copy, which holds only in-frame ones; the method was immunoSEQ multiplex PCR. This table has around 10,000 clones, approximately 76% appearing once. The chain carries TRBV4-3 and TRBJ1-1; tentatively, D is TRBD1 (5 bases). Sample collection occurred from a patient who underwent chemoradiotherapy. This receptor was obtained from a human donor with HPV-associated anogenital cancer. The CDR3 DNA follows: TGCGCCAGCAGCCAAGAAACCCTGGGGGTGATCCACACTGAAGCTTTCTTT. Amino acid sequence: CASSQETLGVIHTEAFF.